What follows are 11 T cell receptor beta chains derived from one specimen sequenced in a study of control samples from healthy donors and cancer patients. Produced via immunoSEQ multiplex PCR; TCRdb's table is partial and in-frame only. There are 110,000 to 150,000 clones in the sample; less than 95% occur only once, and 5.5% to 9% lies in the top ten. The sequenced sample was blood. These receptors all stem from a man in his late teens or twenties in good health.

The count of this clone is one. The gene calls are TRBV5-1 and TRBJ2-5; D unclear. This CDR3 is built from 14 residues. CDR1 SGHRS and CDR2 YFSETQ come from the germline V gene. Trimming removed 1 base at V and 2 bases at J, with 9 bases between. The CDR3 loop is CASSLSHGQETQYF. CDR3 DNA sequence: TGCGCCAGCAGCTTGAGCCACGGACAAGAGACCCAGTACTTC.

The DNA for the CDR3 is TGTGCCAGCAGCCCCACCTCTTCAGGGACAGACCCCAACTATGGCTACACCTTC. Its translation is CASSPTSSGTDPNYGYTF. The gene calls are TRBV7-9 and TRBJ1-2; 7 nucleotides align to TRBD1. Germline CDR1 is SEHNR and CDR2 is FQNEAQ (reference sequence). The CDR3 covers 18 residues. V lost 5 bases to trimming and J lost 2 bases; unmatched junction nucleotides: 17. The full variable domain, its missing parts supplied by reference TRBV7-9 and TRBJ1-2, is DTGVSQNPRHKITKRGQNVTFRCDPISEHNRLYWYRQTLGQGPEFLTYFQNEAQLEKSRLLSDRFSAERPKGSFSTLEIQRTEQGDSAMYLCASSPTSSGTDPNYGYTFGSGTRLTVV.

As for this clone: A much larger clone is a single base away; this may be a read error. The rearrangement joins TRBV7-7 to TRBJ2-2, with 7 bases lining up with TRBD1. This CDR3 has 14 amino acids. CDR1 is SSHAT and CDR2 is FNYEAQ in the germline V gene (reference sequence). V lost 5 bases and J lost 4; bases outside the gene matches: 4. CDR3 DNA: TGTGCCAGCAGCCTCGACAGGGTCACCGGGGAGCTGTTTTTT. It yields the protein CASSLDRVTGELFF. Complete variable domain (other parts from reference TRBV7-7 and TRBJ2-2): GAGVSQSPRYKVTKRGQDVTLRCDPISSHATLYWYQQALGQGPEFLTYFNYEAQPDKSGLPSDRFSAERPEGSISTLTIQRTEQRDSAMYRCASSLDRVTGELFFGEGSRLTVL.

The chain carries TRBV5-1 and TRBJ2-6; TRBD1 is a possible D gene (6 bases). The CDR3 has 18 residues. Germline CDR1 and CDR2: SGHRS and YFSETQ. With 3 bases removed from V and 0 bases from J, the gap between germline ends came to 16 bases. This CDR3 reads CASSSTDSLNSGANVLTF. As DNA, the CDR3 is TGCGCCAGCAGCTCCACGGACAGTCTAAACTCTGGGGCCAACGTCCTGACTTTC.

V and J are TRBV30 and TRBJ1-2; 7 bases align to TRBD1. V was clipped by 4 bases and J by 8 bases; unmatched bases: 13. The length of the CDR3 is 14 residues. From germline, CDR1 is GTSNPN and CDR2 SVGIG (reference sequence). The CDR3 sequence: CAWIGQTPGGGYTF. DNA of the CDR3: TGTGCCTGGATAGGACAGACTCCAGGGGGGGGCTACACCTTC.

This clone was found a few times. The chain is built from TRBV6-2 or TRBV6-3 and TRBJ2-3; D is possibly TRBD2 (5 bases). Germline CDR1 MNHEY, CDR2 SVGEGT. The CDR3 is made up of 16 amino acids. Trimming took off 0 bases at V and 0 bases at J, with 10 bases between the two ends. CDR3 in DNA: TGTGCCAGCAGTTACTCGTTTCGGGGTAGCACAGATACGCAGTATTTT. It translates to CASSYSFRGSTDTQYF.

V usage is TRBV28 and J usage is TRBJ1-1; perhaps TRBD1 as D (5 bases). The germline CDR1 and CDR2 sequences are MDHEN and SYDVKM. Trimming cost V 5 bases and J 4 bases, with 11 bases left between them. The CDR3 runs to 13 residues. The CDR3 bases are TGTGCCAGCAGTCCCCGTGGGGCCACTGAAGCTTTCTTT. The encoded protein is CASSPRGATEAFF.

The genes are TRBV11-2 and TRBJ1-2, with 9 bases fitting TRBD1. The CDR3 sequence is 17 residues long. The germline gives CDR1 SGHAT, CDR2 FQNNGV. V trimming: 2 bases; J trimming: 0 bases; junction bases outside the gene matches: 7. DNA for the CDR3: TGTGCCAGCAGCTTAACAGGGGGCGGTCGGGCTAACTATGGCTACACCTTC. It yields the protein CASSLTGGGRANYGYTF.

V usage is TRBV3-1 (or the pseudogene TRBV3-2) and J usage is TRBJ2-5, with D perhaps being TRBD1 or TRBD2 (5 bases each). The CDR3 loop spans 15 amino acids. Trimming cost V 1 base and J 6 bases, with 15 bases left between them. CDR1 is LGHDT, CDR2 YNNKEL, per germline (reference sequence). DNA for the CDR3: TGTGCCAGCAGCCAAGGATGGGGCACCGGGAAGACCCAGTACTTC. The encoded protein is CASSQGWGTGKTQYF.

This clone showed up just once. The V call is TRBV10-3, the J call TRBJ2-7; D is uncertain. This CDR3 contains 12 residues. V was pared by 3 bases and J by 3 bases, with 6 bases between. Germline V CDR1 and CDR2: ENHRY, SYGVKD. The CDR3 spells CAISEADYEQYF. The CDR3 DNA sequence: TGTGCCATCAGTGAAGCAGACTACGAGCAGTACTTC.

The rearrangement joins TRBV9 to TRBJ2-5; no clear D. The CDR3 consists of 12 residues. V was cut by 5 bases and J by 3 bases, with 8 bases left in between. Germline assignment: CDR1 SGDLS and CDR2 YYNGEE. The CDR3, as DNA: TGTGCCAGCAGTGATTCCAAAGAGACCCAGTACTTC. Translating gives CASSDSKETQYF.